This T cell receptor beta chain was recorded in a study of blood T cell repertoires in COVID-19. The overall study: Acute and convalescent COVID-19 samples came from the United States, Italy and Spain. Sample material is recorded as cDNA or gDNA derived from T cells, B-cell-depleted T cells, or PBMCs.

The J segment lost 2 bases and the V segment lost 6 bases, leaving 5 bases of the junction unmatched. This CDR3 comprises 14 residues. Per germline, CDR1 SGHRS and CDR2 YFSETQ. In the original workflow: Amplifying reference gene primers gave estimates of nucleated cell counts. Only in-frame clones appear in the TCRdb table, and some are missing; sequencing was by immunoSEQ multiplex PCR. V, J and clone size are those of that table, while D and trimming were read from the DNA. Of roughly 330,000 clones listed, about 82% are singletons. This TCR came from a woman in her 50s with acute or convalescent COVID-19. Sequences were obtained from peripheral blood. The J gene is TRBJ2-7, the V gene TRBV5-1, with 10 bases matching TRBD2. The CDR3 DNA follows: TGCGCCAGCACCGAACTAGCGGGGCCCTACGAGCAGTACTTC. It yields the protein CASTELAGPYEQYF.